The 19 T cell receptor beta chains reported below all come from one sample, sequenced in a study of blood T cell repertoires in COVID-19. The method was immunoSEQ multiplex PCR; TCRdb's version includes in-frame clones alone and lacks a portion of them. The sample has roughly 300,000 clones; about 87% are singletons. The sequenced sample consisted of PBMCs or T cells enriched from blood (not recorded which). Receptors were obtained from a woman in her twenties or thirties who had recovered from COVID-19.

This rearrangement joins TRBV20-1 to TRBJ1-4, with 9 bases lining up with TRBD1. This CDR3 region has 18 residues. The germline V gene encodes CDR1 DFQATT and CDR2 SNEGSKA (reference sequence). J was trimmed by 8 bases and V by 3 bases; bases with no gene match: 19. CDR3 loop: CSASPSGTGNIIREKLFF. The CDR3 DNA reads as TGCAGTGCTAGTCCTTCCGGGACAGGGAATATTATAAGGGAAAAACTGTTTTTT.

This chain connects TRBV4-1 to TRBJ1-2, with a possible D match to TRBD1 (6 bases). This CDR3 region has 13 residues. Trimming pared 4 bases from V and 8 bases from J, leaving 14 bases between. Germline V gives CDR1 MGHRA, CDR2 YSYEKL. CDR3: CASSLTGLGGYTF. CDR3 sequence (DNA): TGCGCCAGCAGCCTCACAGGGTTGGGCGGCTACACCTTC.

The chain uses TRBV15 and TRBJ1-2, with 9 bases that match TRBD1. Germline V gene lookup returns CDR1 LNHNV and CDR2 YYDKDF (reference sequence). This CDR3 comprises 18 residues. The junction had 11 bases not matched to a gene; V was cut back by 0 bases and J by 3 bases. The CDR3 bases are TGTGCCACCAGCAGAGATCTACGTCCCGGGACAGGGCACTATGGCTACACCTTC. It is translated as CATSRDLRPGTGHYGYTF.

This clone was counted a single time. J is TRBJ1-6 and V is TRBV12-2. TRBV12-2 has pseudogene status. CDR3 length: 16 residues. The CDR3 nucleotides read TGTGCAAGTCGCATTGCGGGGGAATCCTATAATTCACCCCTCCACTTT. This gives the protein CASRIAGESYNSPLHF.

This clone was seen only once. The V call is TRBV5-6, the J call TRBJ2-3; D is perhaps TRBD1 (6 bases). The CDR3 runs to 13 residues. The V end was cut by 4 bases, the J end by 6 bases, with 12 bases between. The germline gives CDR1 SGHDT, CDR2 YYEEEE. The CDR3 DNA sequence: TGTGCCAGCAGCGTAGAGAGGGGGGATACGCAGTATTTT. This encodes CASSVERGDTQYF.

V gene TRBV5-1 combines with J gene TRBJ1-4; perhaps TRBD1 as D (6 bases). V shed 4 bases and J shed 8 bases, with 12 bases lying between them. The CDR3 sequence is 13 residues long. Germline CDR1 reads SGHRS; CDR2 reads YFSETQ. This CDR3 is CASSLGGREKLFF. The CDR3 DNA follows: TGCGCCAGCAGCCTAGGGGGTAGGGAAAAACTGTTTTTT.

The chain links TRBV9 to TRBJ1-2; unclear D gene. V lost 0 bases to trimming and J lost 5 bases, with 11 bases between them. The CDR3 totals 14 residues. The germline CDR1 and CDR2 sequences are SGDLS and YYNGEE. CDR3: CASSVGGLSYGYTF. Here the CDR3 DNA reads TGTGCCAGCAGCGTAGGCGGCCTCTCTTATGGCTACACCTTC.

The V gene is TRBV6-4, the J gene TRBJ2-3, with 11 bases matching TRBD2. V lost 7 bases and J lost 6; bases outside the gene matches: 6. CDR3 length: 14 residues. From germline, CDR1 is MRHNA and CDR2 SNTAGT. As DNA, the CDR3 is TGTGCCAGCAAGATGACTAGCGGGGCCGATACGCAGTATTTT. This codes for CASKMTSGADTQYF.

CDR3 nucleotides: TGTGCCAGCAGTGGCGGGGACAGGGGTTTTAGGGATAATTCACCCCTCCACTTT. It yields the protein CASSGGDRGFRDNSPLHF. The V gene is TRBV6-1, the J gene TRBJ1-6; 10 nucleotides agree with TRBD1. Germline V gene lookup returns CDR1 MNHNS and CDR2 SASEGT. The CDR3 covers 18 residues. V shed 4 bases and J 5 bases; nucleotides not matched to a gene: 11.

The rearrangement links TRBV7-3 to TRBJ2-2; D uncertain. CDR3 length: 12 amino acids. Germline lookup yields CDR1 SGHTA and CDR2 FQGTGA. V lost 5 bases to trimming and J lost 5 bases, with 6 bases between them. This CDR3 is CASSHETGELFF. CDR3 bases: TGTGCCAGCAGCCATGAGACCGGGGAGCTGTTTTTT.

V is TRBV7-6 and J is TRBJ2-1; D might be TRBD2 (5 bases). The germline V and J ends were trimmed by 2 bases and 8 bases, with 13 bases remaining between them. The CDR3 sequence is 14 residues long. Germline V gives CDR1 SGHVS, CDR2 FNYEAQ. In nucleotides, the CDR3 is TGTGCCAGCAGCTTAAGGGCCGGAGGCGATGAGCAGTTCTTC. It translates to CASSLRAGGDEQFF.

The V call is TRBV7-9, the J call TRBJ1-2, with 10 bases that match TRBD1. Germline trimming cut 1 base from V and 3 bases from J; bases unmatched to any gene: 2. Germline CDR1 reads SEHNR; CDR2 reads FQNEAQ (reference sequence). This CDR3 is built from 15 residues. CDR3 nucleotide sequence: TGTGCCAGCAGCTTAGATGGACAGGGGGACTATGGCTACACCTTC. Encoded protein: CASSLDGQGDYGYTF.

The CDR3 region is CASSLAEAGVTRYGYTF. CDR3 coding DNA: TGTGCCAGCAGCTTAGCGGAGGCAGGGGTAACCCGATATGGCTACACCTTC. The chain uses TRBV7-2 and TRBJ1-2, with D possibly being TRBD1 (6 bases). Trimming took 0 bases from V and 5 from J, leaving 19 bases between them. This CDR3 has 17 residues. The V gene's germline CDR1 is SGHTA and CDR2 FQGNSA. The whole variable domain, filled in from reference TRBV7-2 and TRBJ1-2, reads GAGVSQSPSNKVTEKGKDVELRCDPISGHTALYWYRQSLGQGLEFLIYFQGNSAPDKSGLPSDRFSAERTGGSVSTLTIQRTQQEDSAVYLCASSLAEAGVTRYGYTFGSGTRLTVV.

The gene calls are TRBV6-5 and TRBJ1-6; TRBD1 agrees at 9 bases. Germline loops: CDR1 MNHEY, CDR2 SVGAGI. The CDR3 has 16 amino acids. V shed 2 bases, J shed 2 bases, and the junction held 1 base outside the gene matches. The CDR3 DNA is TGTGCCAGCAGTTACCGACAGGGGGCCTATAATTCACCCCTCCACTTT. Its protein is CASSYRQGAYNSPLHF.

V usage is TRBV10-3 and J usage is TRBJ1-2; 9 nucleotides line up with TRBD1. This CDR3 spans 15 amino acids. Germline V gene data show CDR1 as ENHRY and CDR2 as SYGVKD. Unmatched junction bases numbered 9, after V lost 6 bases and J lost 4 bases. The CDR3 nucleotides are TGTGCCATCAGCAACCGGGACAGGGTATCCTATGGCTACACCTTC. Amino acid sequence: CAISNRDRVSYGYTF.

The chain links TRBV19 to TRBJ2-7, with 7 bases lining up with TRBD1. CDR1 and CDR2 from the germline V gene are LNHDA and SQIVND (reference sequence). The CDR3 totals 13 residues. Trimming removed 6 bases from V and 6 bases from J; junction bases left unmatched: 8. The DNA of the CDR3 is TGTGCCAGTAGAGATCGGAACAGGGGCGAGCAGTACTTC. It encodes CASRDRNRGEQYF.

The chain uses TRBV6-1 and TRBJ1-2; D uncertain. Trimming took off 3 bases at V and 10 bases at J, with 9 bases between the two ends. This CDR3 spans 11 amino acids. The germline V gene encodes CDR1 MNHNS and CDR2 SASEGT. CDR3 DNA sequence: TGTGCCAGCAGTGACCGATTAGTCTACACCTTC. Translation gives CASSDRLVYTF.

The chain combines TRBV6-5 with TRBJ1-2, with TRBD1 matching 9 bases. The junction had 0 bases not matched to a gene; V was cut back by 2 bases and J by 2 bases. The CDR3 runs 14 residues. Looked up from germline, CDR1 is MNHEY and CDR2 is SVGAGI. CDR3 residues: CASSYDRGNYGYTF. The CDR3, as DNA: TGTGCCAGCAGTTACGACAGGGGGAACTATGGCTACACCTTC.

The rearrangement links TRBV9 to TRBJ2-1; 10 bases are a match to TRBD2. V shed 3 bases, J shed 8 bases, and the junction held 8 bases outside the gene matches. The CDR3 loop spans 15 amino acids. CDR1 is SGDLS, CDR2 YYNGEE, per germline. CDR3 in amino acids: CASSAKGLAPDEQFF. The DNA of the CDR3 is TGTGCCAGCAGCGCGAAGGGACTAGCGCCGGATGAGCAGTTCTTC.